This TCR beta chain was sequenced in a study of T cell responses to AZD1222 COVID-19 vaccine. About the research overall: Analyses pooled second doses at about 4 or about 12 weeks.

The protocol was immunoSEQ multiplex PCR, while the TCRdb copy is restricted to in-frame clones and leaves out a portion. The table includes around 130,000 clones, 85% to 90% detected once. With respect to this clone: Its matching antigen is unknown.

The study's findings and limits: The number of AZD1222 recipients seropositive at baseline was only five or six. CD4 TCRs associated with vaccination spanned spike, dominating at 160-218 and 743-854. In a largely white British group with more females than males, clonal diversity was possibly underestimated.

The trim removed 1 base at V and 7 bases at J, leaving 16 bases unmatched. The CDR3 spans 18 residues. Germline CDR1 reads SGHTA; CDR2 reads FQGNSA. This chain connects TRBV7-2 to TRBJ1-2; 9 bases are shared with TRBD1. This TCR came from an adult in good health. This sample comprised peripheral blood, obtained on day 0 of AZD1222 vaccination. The CDR3 protein is CASSLESWGGQGSSGYTF. CDR3 in DNA: TGTGCCAGCAGCTTAGAATCTTGGGGTGGACAGGGGTCGAGTGGCTACACCTTC.